Given below is one TCR beta chain in context. The antigen is unknown. This record belongs to a study of T cells in localized non-small cell lung cancer. Generated by immunoSEQ multiplex PCR, the TCRdb table keeps only in-frame clones and is missing some. Here the sample spans roughly 6,000 clones, more than 65% being singletons. Findings of the study overall: Within adjacent lung there appeared a median around 55 of the top 100 tumor clones. A denser population of T cells in blood accompanied longer overall survival. Multi-region tumor sequencing was not done, so intratumor heterogeneity could not be excluded.

Germline loops: CDR1 SGHNT, CDR2 YENEEA. V lost 1 base to trimming and J lost 4 bases, with 16 bases between them. The CDR3 totals 16 residues. The chain has TRBV11-3 and TRBJ2-5; D not certain. The source is a female donor of 60 years or more with stage II lung adenocarcinoma. Material: peripheral blood mononuclear cells, obtained before any cancer treatment. CDR3 nucleotides: TGTGCCAGCAGCTTAGGTTATAGGCAGTCCGGAGAGACCCAGTACTTC. It codes for CASSLGYRQSGETQYF. The whole variable domain, remainder taken from reference TRBV11-3 and TRBJ2-5, is EAGVVQSPRYKIIEKKQPVAFWCNPISGHNTLYWYLQNLGQGPELLIRYENEEAVDDSQLPKDRFSAERLKGVDSTLKIQPAELGDSAVYLCASSLGYRQSGETQYFGPGTRLLVL.